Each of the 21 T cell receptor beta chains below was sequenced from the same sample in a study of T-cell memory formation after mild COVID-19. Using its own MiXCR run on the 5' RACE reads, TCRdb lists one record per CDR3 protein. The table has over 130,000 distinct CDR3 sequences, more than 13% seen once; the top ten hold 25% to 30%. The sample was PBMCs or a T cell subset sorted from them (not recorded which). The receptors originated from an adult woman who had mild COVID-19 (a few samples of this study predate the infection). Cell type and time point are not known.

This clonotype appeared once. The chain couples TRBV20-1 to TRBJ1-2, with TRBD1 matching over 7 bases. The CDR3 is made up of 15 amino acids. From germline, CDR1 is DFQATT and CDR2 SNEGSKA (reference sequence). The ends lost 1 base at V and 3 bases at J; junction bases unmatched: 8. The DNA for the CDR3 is TGCAGTGCTAGAGTCGCCGGGACAGCATACTATGGCTACACCTTC. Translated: CSARVAGTAYYGYTF.

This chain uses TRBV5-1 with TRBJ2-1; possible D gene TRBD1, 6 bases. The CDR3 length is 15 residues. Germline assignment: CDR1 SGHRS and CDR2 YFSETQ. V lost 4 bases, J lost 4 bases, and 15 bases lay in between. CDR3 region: CASSEDSRAYNEQFF. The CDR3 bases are TGCGCCAGCAGCGAGGACAGTCGGGCTTACAATGAGCAGTTCTTC.

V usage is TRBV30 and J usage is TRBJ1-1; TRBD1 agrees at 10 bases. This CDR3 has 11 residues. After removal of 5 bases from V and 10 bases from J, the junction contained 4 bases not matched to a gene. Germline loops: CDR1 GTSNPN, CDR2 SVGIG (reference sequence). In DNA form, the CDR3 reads TGTGCCTGGGGTTGGACAGGGGGAGCTTTCTTT. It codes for CAWGWTGGAFF.

The CDR3 bases are TGCGCCAGCAGAAGCCCGGCGAACTACAATGAGCAGTTCTTC. It translates to CASRSPANYNEQFF. This chain joins TRBV5-1 and TRBJ2-1, with D uncertain. The germline V gene encodes CDR1 SGHRS and CDR2 YFSETQ. The CDR3 sequence is 14 residues long. V shed 5 bases and J shed 3 bases, with 12 bases lying between them.

CDR3 sequence (DNA): TGTGCCAGCAGCCAGAAGGACAGTACCAGAGGACCATCAATAGAGACCCAGTACTTC. Its translation: CASSQKDSTRGPSIETQYF. The rearrangement joins TRBV7-8 to TRBJ2-5, with D possibly being TRBD1 (6 bases). This CDR3 is 19 amino acids long. Germline CDR1 SGHVS, CDR2 FQNEAQ. Trimming pared 5 bases from V and 4 bases from J, leaving 29 bases between. The whole variable domain, filled in from reference TRBV7-8 and TRBJ2-5, reads GAGVSQSPRYKVAKRGQDVALRCDPISGHVSLFWYQQALGQGPEFLTYFQNEAQLDKSGLPSDRFFAERPEGSVSTLKIQRTQQEDSAVYLCASSQKDSTRGPSIETQYFGPGTRLLVL.

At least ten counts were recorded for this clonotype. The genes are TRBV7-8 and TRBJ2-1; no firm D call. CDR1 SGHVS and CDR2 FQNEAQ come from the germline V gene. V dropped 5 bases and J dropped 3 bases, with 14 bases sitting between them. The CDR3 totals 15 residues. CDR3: CASSLVGADYNEQFF. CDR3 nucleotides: TGTGCCAGCAGCCTAGTAGGCGCAGACTACAATGAGCAGTTCTTC.

The CDR3 is CASSVAGSVDEQYF. The CDR3 DNA is TGTGCCAGCAGCGTAGCGGGGAGTGTGGACGAGCAGTACTTC. The chain joins TRBV9 to TRBJ2-7, with D maybe TRBD2 (5 bases). V lost 0 bases and J lost 5, with 12 bases in between. Germline V CDR1 and CDR2: SGDLS, YYNGEE. There are 14 residues in the CDR3. The full variable domain, completed using reference TRBV9 and TRBJ2-7, is DSGVTQTPKHLITATGQRVTLRCSPRSGDLSVYWYQQSLDQGLQFLIQYYNGEERAKGNILERFSAQQFPDLHSELNLSSLELGDSALYFCASSVAGSVDEQYFGPGTRLTVT.

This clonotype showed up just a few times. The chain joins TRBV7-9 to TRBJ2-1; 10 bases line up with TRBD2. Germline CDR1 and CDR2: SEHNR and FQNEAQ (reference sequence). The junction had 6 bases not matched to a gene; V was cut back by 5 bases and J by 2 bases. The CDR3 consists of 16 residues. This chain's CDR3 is CASSQTSGPPYNEQFF. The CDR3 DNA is TGTGCCAGCAGCCAGACTAGCGGGCCTCCCTACAATGAGCAGTTCTTC.

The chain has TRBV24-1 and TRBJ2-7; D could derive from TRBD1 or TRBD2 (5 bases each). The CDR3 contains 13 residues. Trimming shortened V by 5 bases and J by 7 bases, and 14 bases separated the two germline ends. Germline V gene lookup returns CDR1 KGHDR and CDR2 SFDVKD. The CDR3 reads CATSAGTAREQYF. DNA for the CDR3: TGTGCCACCAGTGCCGGGACCGCGAGGGAGCAGTACTTC.

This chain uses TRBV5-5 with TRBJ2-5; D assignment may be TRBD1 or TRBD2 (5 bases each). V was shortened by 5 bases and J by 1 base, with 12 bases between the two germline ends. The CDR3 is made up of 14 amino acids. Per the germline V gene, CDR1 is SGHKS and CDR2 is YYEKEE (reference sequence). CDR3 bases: TGTGCCAGCAGTAGGCCTGGGGGCCAAGAGACCCAGTACTTC. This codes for CASSRPGGQETQYF.

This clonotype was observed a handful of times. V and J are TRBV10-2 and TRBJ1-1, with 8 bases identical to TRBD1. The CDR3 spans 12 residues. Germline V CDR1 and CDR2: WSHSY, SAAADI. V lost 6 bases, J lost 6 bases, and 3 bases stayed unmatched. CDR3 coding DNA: TGCGCCAGCAGGGACAGGGTGTCTGAAGCTTTCTTT. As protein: CASRDRVSEAFF.

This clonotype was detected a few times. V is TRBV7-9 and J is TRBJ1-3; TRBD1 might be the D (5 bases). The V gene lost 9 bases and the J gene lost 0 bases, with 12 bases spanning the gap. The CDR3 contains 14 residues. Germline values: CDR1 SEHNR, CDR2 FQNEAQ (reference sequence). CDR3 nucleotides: TGTGCCAGAGGGGAGGCCACCTCTGGAAACACCATATATTTT. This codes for CARGEATSGNTIYF. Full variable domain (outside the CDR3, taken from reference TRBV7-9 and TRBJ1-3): DTGVSQNPRHKITKRGQNVTFRCDPISEHNRLYWYRQTLGQGPEFLTYFQNEAQLEKSRLLSDRFSAERPKGSFSTLEIQRTEQGDSAMYLCARGEATSGNTIYFGEGSWLTVV.

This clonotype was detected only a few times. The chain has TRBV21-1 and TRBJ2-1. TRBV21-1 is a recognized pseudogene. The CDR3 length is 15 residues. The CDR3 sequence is CASSKNNNSWEKRLF. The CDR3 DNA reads TGTGCCAGCAGCAAAAATAATAATAGTTGGGAAAAGCGGTTATTC.

The CDR3 loop is CASSSQRDRLTDTQYF. Here the CDR3 DNA reads TGTGCCAGCAGCTCGCAGCGGGACAGGCTCACAGATACGCAGTATTTT. The rearrangement joins TRBV5-4 to TRBJ2-3, with D perhaps TRBD1 (8 bases). The CDR3 is made up of 16 amino acids. The germline V gene encodes CDR1 SGHNT and CDR2 YYREEE (reference sequence). Trimming left V 3 bases short and J 2 bases short, with 16 bases between.

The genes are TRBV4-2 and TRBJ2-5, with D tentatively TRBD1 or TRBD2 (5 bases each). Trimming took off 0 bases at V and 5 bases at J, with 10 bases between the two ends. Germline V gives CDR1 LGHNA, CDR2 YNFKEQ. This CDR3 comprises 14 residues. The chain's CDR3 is CASSQDQGEETQYF. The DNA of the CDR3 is TGTGCCAGCAGCCAAGATCAAGGGGAGGAGACCCAGTACTTC.

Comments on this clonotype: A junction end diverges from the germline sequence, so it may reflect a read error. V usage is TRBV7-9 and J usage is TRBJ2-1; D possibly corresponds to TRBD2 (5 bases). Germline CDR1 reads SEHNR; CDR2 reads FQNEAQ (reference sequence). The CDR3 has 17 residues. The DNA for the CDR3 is TGTGCCAGCATCTTATCCTCTTATATTCGTCGGGGCAATGAGCAGTTCTTC. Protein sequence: CASILSSYIRRGNEQFF.

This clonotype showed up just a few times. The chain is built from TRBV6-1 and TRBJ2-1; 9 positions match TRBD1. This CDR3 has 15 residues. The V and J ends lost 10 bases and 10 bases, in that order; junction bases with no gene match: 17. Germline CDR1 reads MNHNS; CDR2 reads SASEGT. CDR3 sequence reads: CATSAGTGPRGEQFF. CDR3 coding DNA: TGTGCCACCTCTGCCGGGACAGGGCCCAGGGGGGAGCAGTTCTTC.

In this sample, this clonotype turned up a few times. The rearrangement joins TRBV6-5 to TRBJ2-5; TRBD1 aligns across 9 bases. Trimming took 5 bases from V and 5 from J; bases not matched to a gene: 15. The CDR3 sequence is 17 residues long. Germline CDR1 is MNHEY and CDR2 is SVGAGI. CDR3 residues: CASSLTLDRGGSETQYF. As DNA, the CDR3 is TGTGCCAGCAGTCTTACTCTCGACAGGGGGGGATCGGAGACCCAGTACTTC.

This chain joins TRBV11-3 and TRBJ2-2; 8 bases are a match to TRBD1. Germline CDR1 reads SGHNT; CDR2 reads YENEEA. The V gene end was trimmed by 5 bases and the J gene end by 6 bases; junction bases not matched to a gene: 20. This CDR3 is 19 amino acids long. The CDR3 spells CASSRTDRVGVDGAGELFF. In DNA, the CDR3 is TGTGCCAGCAGCCGAACGGACAGGGTAGGAGTCGATGGAGCCGGGGAGCTGTTTTTT.

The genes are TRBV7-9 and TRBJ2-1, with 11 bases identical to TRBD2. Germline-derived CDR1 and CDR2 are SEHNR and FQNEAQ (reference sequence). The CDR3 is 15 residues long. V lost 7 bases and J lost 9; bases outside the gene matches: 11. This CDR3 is CASTPTSGMVVEQFF. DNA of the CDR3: TGTGCCAGCACCCCGACTAGCGGGATGGTCGTTGAGCAGTTCTTC.

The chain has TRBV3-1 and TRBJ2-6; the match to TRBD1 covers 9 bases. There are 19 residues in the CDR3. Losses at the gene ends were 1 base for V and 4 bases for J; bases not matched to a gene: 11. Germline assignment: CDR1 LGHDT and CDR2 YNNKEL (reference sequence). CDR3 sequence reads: CASSQVAGTGPYGANVLTF. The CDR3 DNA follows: TGTGCCAGCAGCCAAGTTGCAGGGACAGGGCCGTACGGGGCCAACGTCCTGACTTTC.